The source of this T cell receptor (beta chain) is a study of response to subunit inactivated influenza vaccine. Study-level findings and limits: Authors suggested each seasonal flu vaccination may recruit only limited numbers of new T cells.

TCRdb fed the RT-PCR reads into MiXCR, producing one record per CDR3 protein. The sample has approximately 700,000 distinct CDR3 sequences; approximately 14% are singletons. This clonotype was observed many times. Its antigen remains unknown. V lost 4 bases and J 1 base, leaving 8 bases between the germline ends. The CDR3 is made up of 14 amino acids. This receptor was identified in a man aged 45 to 65 who received an inactivated influenza vaccine. The source material was PBMCs from blood, sampled 11 to 12 days after vaccination. The chain carries TRBV12-3 or TRBV12-4 and TRBJ1-5, with D possibly matching TRBD1 (6 bases). The CDR3 nucleotides read TGTGCCAGCAGTTACGGACAGAGCAATCAGCCCCAGCATTTT. Its translation is CASSYGQSNQPQHF.